These 13 T cell receptor beta chains were sequenced from one sample in a study of shared clonotypes between healthy human individuals. Positive CCR7 selection of CD45RO-negative cells yielded the naive CD8 cells, and terminally differentiated effector memory CD45RA+ cells were excluded. TCRdb's table, derived via immunoSEQ multiplex PCR, lists solely in-frame clones and lacks some. The table lists hundreds of thousands of clones, 80% to 95% of them singletons, with 24% in the top ten. Sequences were obtained from naive CD8+ T cells sorted from blood. These receptors all come from a man younger than 45 in good health.

The V call is TRBV2, the J call TRBJ2-1, with 7 bases lining up with TRBD2. V lost 3 bases and J lost 5; bases outside the gene matches: 7. Germline-derived CDR1 and CDR2 are SNHLY and FYNNEI. The CDR3 loop spans 15 amino acids. CDR3: CASSDGRLADNEQFF. The CDR3 DNA follows: TGTGCCAGCAGTGATGGCAGGCTAGCGGACAATGAGCAGTTCTTC.

This chain connects TRBV29-1 to TRBJ2-7; 7 bases are shared with TRBD1. This CDR3 is built from 14 residues. V lost 4 bases and J lost 2; bases outside the gene matches: 8. Germline V gives CDR1 SQVTM, CDR2 ANQGSEA. CDR3 nucleotides: TGCAGCGTTGGGGGACAGCAAGCGCCCTACGAGCAGTACTTC. Translated, it gives CSVGGQQAPYEQYF.

J is TRBJ2-1 and V is TRBV4-3; D tentatively fits TRBD1 or TRBD2 (6 bases each). V was clipped by 2 bases and J by 0 bases, with 14 bases between them. The V gene's germline CDR1 is LGHNA and CDR2 YSLEER. CDR3 length: 17 amino acids. CDR3 sequence reads: CASSQTRDIVSYNEQFF. In DNA form, the CDR3 reads TGCGCCAGCAGCCAAACGCGGGACATTGTCTCCTACAATGAGCAGTTCTTC.

A word on this clone: The same CDR3 arises from other DNA sequences in this sample as well. This chain connects TRBV5-1 to TRBJ2-7; 7 bases match TRBD1. J gave up 3 bases and V 2 bases, and 2 bases lay outside the gene matches. This CDR3 has 13 residues. Germline V gene sequence: CDR1 SGHRS, CDR2 YFSETQ. In DNA form, the CDR3 reads TGCGCCAGCAGCTTCCGGACAGGCTACGAGCAGTACTTC. The encoded protein is CASSFRTGYEQYF.

The chain couples TRBV29-1 to TRBJ2-1; perhaps TRBD2 as D (5 bases). The CDR3 has 16 amino acids. The V gene lost 0 bases and the J gene lost 0 bases, with 12 bases spanning the gap. CDR1 and CDR2 from the germline V gene are SQVTM and ANQGSEA. The CDR3: CSVEDVGATSYNEQFF. CDR3 DNA sequence: TGCAGCGTTGAAGACGTGGGAGCGACCTCCTACAATGAGCAGTTCTTC.

The genes are TRBV9 and TRBJ1-5, with 10 bases fitting TRBD1. V was pared by 4 bases and J by 9 bases, with 7 bases of the junction left unmatched. Germline lookup yields CDR1 SGDLS and CDR2 YYNGEE. CDR3 length: 14 residues. CDR3: CASSTGQGSWPQHF. CDR3 sequence (DNA): TGTGCCAGCAGCACGGGACAGGGGTCTTGGCCCCAGCATTTT.

The CDR3 region has the DNA TGTGCCAGTAGTCCCGGGACTAGCAGCGAGCAGTACTTC. This sequence encodes CASSPGTSSEQYF. The V gene is TRBV19, the J gene TRBJ2-7; TRBD2 matches 9 bases. Germline CDR1 LNHDA, CDR2 SQIVND (reference sequence). J lost 6 bases, V lost 5 bases, and 5 bases had no gene match. The CDR3 consists of 13 residues.

The chain carries TRBV5-4 and TRBJ2-1; TRBD2 agrees at 9 bases. Unmatched junction bases numbered 17, after V lost 1 base and J lost 3 bases. The CDR3 loop spans 20 amino acids. CDR1 and CDR2 from the germline V gene are SGHNT and YYREEE (reference sequence). CDR3 amino acids: CASSLFPHSGSLEYYNEQFF. CDR3 bases: TGTGCCAGCAGCTTGTTTCCCCATAGCGGGAGTCTCGAATACTACAATGAGCAGTTCTTC.

The chain employs TRBV30 and TRBJ2-7; D is uncertain. Germline CDR1 GTSNPN, CDR2 SVGIG (reference sequence). The CDR3 is 15 residues long. The V end was cut by 0 bases, the J end by 2 bases, with 14 bases between. The CDR3 coding sequence is TGTGCCTGGAGTGTATTAGGAGAGAGAGCCTACGAGCAGTACTTC. It is translated as CAWSVLGERAYEQYF.

As for this clone: This sample also contains other DNA sequences that code for the same CDR3. This chain connects TRBV7-2 to TRBJ2-7; D call uncertain. The CDR3 is 13 amino acids. CDR1 is SGHTA and CDR2 is FQGNSA in the germline V gene. Trimming pared 3 bases from V and 1 base from J, leaving 7 bases between. The CDR3 loop is CASSLGRSYEQYF. Written as DNA, the CDR3 is TGTGCCAGCAGCTTGGGTAGATCCTACGAGCAGTACTTC.

J is TRBJ2-7 and V is TRBV4-1, with D perhaps TRBD2 (5 bases). CDR3 length: 17 residues. The ends were cut back, 0 bases at V and 0 bases at J, with 15 bases in the middle. Germline V gene data show CDR1 as MGHRA and CDR2 as YSYEKL. DNA for the CDR3: TGCGCCAGCAGCCAAGAAGGAGGACTCACTAGCTCCTACGAGCAGTACTTC. Its translation is CASSQEGGLTSSYEQYF.

The J gene is TRBJ2-5, the V gene TRBV28; 11 bases match TRBD2. Germline values: CDR1 MDHEN, CDR2 SYDVKM. V was clipped by 3 bases and J by 5 bases; unmatched bases: 8. The CDR3 has 16 amino acids. Here the CDR3 reads CASSLILAGAGETQYF. Written as DNA, the CDR3 is TGTGCCAGCAGTTTGATACTAGCGGGAGCTGGGGAGACCCAGTACTTC.

This chain uses TRBV2 with TRBJ2-1, with D perhaps TRBD1 or TRBD2 (5 bases each). The V end lost 7 bases, the J end lost 13 bases, and 17 bases lay between the germline ends. Germline CDR1 and CDR2: SNHLY and FYNNEI. CDR3 length equals 12 residues. CDR3 nucleotides: TGTGCCAGCATCCGGGGACCCAACACTCAGTTCTTC. As protein: CASIRGPNTQFF.